This T cell receptor beta chain stems from a study of T cell repertoires in MIS-A myocarditis. V lost 4 bases, J lost 6 bases, and 12 bases stayed unmatched. CDR1 and CDR2 from the germline V gene are SGDLS and YYNGEE. The CDR3 has 16 amino acids. TCRdb keeps only in-frame clones here, not all; method: immunoSEQ multiplex PCR. The data hold fewer than 15,000 clones, with 74% observed a single time. V usage is TRBV9 and J usage is TRBJ2-7; 11 bases map to TRBD1. The origin of this receptor is a man aged 18 to 29 with fulminant myocarditis from multisystem inflammatory syndrome in adults (MIS-A) after COVID-19. The sample consisted of left ventricle heart tissue obtained at autopsy. DNA of the CDR3: TGTGCCAGCAGCCACCACCGGGACAGGGGGGCTGGCGAGCAGTACTTC. Its translation is CASSHHRDRGAGEQYF. Drawing the rest from reference TRBV9 and TRBJ2-7, the complete variable domain is DSGVTQTPKHLITATGQRVTLRCSPRSGDLSVYWYQQSLDQGLQFLIQYYNGEERAKGNILERFSAQQFPDLHSELNLSSLELGDSALYFCASSHHRDRGAGEQYFGPGTRLTVT.